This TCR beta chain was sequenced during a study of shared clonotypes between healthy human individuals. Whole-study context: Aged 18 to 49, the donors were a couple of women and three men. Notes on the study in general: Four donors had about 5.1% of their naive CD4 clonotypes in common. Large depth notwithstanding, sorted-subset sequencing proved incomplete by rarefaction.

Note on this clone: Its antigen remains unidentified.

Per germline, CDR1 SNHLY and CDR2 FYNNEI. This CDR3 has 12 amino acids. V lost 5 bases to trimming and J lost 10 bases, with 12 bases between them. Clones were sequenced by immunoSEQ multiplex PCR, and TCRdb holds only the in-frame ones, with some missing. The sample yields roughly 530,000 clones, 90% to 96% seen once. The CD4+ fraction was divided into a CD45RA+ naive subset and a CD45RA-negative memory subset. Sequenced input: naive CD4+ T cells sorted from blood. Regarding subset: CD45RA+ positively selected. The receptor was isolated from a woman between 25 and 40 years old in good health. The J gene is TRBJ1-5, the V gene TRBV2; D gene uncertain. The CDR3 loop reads CASSSGISPQHF. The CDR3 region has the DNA TGTGCCAGCAGTTCAGGTATCAGCCCCCAGCATTTT.